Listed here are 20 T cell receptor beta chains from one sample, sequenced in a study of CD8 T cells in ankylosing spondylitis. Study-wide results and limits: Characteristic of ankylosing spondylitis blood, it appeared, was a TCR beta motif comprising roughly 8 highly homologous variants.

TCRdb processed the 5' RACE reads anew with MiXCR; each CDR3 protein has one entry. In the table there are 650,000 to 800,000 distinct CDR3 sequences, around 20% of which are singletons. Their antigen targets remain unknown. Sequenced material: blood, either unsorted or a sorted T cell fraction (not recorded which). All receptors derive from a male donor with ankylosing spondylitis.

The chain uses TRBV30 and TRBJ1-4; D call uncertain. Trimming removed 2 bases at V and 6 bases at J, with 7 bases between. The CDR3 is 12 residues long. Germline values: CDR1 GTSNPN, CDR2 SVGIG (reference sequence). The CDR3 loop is CAWSNHYEKLFF. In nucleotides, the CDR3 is TGTGCCTGGAGTAACCACTATGAAAAACTGTTTTTT.

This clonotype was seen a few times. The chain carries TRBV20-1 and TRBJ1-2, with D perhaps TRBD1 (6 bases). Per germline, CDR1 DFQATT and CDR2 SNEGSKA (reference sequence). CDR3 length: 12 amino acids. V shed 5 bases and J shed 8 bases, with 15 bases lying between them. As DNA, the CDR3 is TGCAGTGCTTCGACAGGCCCCAAGGGCTACACCTTC. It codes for CSASTGPKGYTF.

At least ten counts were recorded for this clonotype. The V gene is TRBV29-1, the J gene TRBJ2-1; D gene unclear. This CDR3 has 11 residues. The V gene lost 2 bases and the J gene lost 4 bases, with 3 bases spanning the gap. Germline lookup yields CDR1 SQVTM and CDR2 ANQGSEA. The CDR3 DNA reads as TGCAGCGTTGAACAGTACAATGAGCAGTTCTTC. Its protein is CSVEQYNEQFF.

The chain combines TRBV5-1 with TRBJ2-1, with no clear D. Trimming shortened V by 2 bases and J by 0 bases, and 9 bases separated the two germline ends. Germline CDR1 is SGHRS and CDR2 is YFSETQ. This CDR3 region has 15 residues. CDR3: CASSLDTTSYNEQFF. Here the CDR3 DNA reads TGCGCCAGCAGCTTAGATACCACCTCCTACAATGAGCAGTTCTTC.

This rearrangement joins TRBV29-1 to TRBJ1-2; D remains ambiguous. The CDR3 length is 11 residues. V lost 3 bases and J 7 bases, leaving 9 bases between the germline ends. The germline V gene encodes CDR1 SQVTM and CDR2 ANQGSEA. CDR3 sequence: CSVDEKAGYTF. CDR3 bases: TGCAGCGTTGACGAGAAGGCTGGCTACACCTTC. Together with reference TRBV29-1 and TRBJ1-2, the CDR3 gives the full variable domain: SAVISQKPSRDICQRGTSLTIQCQVDSQVTMMFWYRQQPGQSLTLIATANQGSEATYESGFVIDKFPISRPNLTFSTLTVSNMSPEDSSIYLCSVDEKAGYTFGSGTRLTVV.

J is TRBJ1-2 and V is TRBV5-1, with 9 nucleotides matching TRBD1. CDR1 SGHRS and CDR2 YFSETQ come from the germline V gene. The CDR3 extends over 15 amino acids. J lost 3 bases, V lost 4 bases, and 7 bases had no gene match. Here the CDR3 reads CASSPQGAVDYGYTF. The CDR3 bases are TGCGCCAGCAGCCCACAGGGGGCAGTAGACTATGGCTACACCTTC.

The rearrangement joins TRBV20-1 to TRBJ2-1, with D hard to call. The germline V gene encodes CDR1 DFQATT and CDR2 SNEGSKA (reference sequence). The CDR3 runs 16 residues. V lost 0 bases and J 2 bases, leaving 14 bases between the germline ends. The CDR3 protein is CSARDPARSAYNEQFF. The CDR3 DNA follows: TGCAGTGCTAGAGATCCGGCTAGGTCGGCCTACAATGAGCAGTTCTTC.

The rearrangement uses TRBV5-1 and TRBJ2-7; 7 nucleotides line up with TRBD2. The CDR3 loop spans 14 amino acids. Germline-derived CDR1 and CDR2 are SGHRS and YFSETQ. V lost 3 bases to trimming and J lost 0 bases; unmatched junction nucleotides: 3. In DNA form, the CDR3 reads TGCGCCAGCAGCTGGGAGGGTGACTCCTACGAGCAGTACTTC. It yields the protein CASSWEGDSYEQYF.

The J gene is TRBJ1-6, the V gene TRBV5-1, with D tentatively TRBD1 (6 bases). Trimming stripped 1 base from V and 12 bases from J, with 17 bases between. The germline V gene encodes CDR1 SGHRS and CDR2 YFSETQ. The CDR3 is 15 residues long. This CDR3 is CASSLSWGQARPLHF. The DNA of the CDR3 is TGCGCCAGCAGCTTGTCTTGGGGGCAGGCTCGACCCCTCCACTTT.

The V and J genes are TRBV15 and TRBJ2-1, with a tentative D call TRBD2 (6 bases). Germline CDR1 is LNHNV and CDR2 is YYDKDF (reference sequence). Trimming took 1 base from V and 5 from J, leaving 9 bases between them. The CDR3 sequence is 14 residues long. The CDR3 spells CATSRGLADNEQFF. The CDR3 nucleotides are TGTGCCACCAGCAGAGGGTTAGCGGACAATGAGCAGTTCTTC.

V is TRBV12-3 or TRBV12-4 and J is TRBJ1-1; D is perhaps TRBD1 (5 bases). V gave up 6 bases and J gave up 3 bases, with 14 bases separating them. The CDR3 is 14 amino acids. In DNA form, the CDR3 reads TGTGCCAGCAGGCGCGACAGTGTTTACACTGAAGCTTTCTTT. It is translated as CASRRDSVYTEAFF.

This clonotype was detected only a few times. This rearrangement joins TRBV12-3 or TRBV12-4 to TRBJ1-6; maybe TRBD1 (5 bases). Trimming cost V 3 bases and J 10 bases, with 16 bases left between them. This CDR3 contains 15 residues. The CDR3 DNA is TGTGCCAGCAGTTTGCTAGGGGACCTCTACTCACCCCTCCACTTT. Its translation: CASSLLGDLYSPLHF.

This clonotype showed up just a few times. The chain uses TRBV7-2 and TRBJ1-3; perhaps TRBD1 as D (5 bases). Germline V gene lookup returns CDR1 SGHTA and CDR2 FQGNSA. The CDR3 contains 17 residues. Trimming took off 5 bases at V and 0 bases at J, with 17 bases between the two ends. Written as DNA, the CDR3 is TGTGCCAGCAGCGTACTATACCGGGACCACTCTGGAAACACCATATATTTT. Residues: CASSVLYRDHSGNTIYF. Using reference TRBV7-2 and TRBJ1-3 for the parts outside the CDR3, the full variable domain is GAGVSQSPSNKVTEKGKDVELRCDPISGHTALYWYRQSLGQGLEFLIYFQGNSAPDKSGLPSDRFSAERTGGSVSTLTIQRTQQEDSAVYLCASSVLYRDHSGNTIYFGEGSWLTVV.

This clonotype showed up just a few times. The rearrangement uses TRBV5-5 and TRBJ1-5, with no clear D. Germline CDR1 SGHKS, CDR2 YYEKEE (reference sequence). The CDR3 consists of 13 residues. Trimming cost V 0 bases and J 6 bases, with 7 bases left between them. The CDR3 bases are TGTGCCAGCAGCTTGGCCGGGTCTCAGCCCCAGCATTTT. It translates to CASSLAGSQPQHF. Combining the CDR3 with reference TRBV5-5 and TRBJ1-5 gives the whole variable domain DAGVTQSPTHLIKTRGQQVTLRCSPISGHKSVSWYQQVLGQGPQFIFQYYEKEERGRGNFPDRFSARQFPNYSSELNVNALLLGDSALYLCASSLAGSQPQHFGDGTRLSIL.

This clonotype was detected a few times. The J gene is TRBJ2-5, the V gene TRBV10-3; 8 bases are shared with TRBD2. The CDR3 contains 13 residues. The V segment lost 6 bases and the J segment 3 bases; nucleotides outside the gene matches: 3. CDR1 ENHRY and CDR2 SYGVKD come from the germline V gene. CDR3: CAIRSGLEETQYF. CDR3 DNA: TGTGCCATCAGATCGGGACTAGAAGAGACCCAGTACTTC.

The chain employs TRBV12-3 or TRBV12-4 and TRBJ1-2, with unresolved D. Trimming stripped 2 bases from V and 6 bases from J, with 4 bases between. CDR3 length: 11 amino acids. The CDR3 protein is CASSLKNGYTF. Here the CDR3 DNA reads TGTGCCAGCAGTTTAAAGAATGGCTACACCTTC.

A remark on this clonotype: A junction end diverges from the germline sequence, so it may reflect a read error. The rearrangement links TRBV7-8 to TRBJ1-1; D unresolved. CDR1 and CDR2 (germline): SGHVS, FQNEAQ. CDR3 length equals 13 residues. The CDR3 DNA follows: TGTGCCAGCAGCTTAGCGGGGAACACTGAAGCTTTGTTT. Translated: CASSLAGNTEALF.

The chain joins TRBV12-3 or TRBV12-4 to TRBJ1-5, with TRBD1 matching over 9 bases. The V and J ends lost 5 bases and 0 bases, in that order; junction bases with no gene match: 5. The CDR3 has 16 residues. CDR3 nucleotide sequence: TGTGCCAGCAGTCCCCGGACAGGGGATAGCAATCAGCCCCAGCATTTT. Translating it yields CASSPRTGDSNQPQHF.

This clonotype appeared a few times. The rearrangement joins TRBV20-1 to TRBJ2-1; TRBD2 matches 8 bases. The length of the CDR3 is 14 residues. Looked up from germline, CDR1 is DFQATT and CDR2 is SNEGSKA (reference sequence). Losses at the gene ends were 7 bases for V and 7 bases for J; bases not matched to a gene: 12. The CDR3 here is CSGRPAGARNEQFF. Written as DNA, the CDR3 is TGCAGTGGGAGGCCAGCGGGAGCAAGAAATGAGCAGTTCTTC.

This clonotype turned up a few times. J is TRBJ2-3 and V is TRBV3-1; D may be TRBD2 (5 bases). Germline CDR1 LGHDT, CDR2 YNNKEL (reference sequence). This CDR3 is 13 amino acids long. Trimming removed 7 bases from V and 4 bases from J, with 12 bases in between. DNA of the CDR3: TGTGCCAGCATGCGGGCGCGCCCAGATACGCAGTATTTT. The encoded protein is CASMRARPDTQYF.